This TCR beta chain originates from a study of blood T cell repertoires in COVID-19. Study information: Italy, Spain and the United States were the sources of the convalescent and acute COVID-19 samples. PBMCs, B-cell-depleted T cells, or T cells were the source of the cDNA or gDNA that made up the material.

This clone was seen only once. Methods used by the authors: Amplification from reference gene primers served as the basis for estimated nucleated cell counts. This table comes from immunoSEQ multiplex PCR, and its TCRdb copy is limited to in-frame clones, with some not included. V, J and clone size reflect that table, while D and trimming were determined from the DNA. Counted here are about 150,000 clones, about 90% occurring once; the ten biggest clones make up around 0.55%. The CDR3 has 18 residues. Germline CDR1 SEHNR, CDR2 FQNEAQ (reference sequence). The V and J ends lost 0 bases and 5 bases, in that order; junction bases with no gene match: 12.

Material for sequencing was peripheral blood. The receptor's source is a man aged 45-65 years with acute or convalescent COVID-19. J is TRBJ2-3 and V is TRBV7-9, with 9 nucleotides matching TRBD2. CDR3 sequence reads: CASSLASGSLFAEDTQYF. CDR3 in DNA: TGTGCCAGCAGCTTAGCTAGCGGGAGCCTCTTCGCGGAAGATACGCAGTATTTT.